This entry lists 23 T cell receptor beta chains sequenced from one sample in a study of cytomegalovirus exposure and HLA in healthy donors. PCR was performed using 60 Vbeta and 13 Jbeta primers. Assay used: immunoSEQ multiplex PCR; TCRdb lists only in-frame clones, some missing. The repertoire holds over 130,000 clones, with 79% as singletons. The sequencing sample was made of PBMCs. The source of these receptors is a man aged 45-65 years in good health and CMV-seropositive.

The chain has TRBV6-6 and TRBJ1-1; D gene uncertain. This CDR3 spans 13 amino acids. Germline V lookup: CDR1 MNHNY, CDR2 SVGAGI (reference sequence). The V end was cut by 6 bases, the J end by 1 base, with 9 bases between. The CDR3, as DNA: TGTGCCAGCAGACTTGGGAGGAACACTGAAGCTTTCTTT. Translation: CASRLGRNTEAFF.

This clone turned up a few times. The chain recombines TRBV11-2 with TRBJ2-2; maybe TRBD2 (7 bases). V lost 5 bases and J lost 7, with 17 bases in between. In germline, CDR1 is SGHAT, CDR2 FQNNGV. The CDR3 covers 15 residues. CDR3 in amino acids: CASSQLAGANGELFF. The CDR3 nucleotides read TGTGCCAGCAGCCAGTTGGCGGGGGCGAACGGGGAGCTGTTTTTT.

The CDR3 DNA sequence: TGTGCCAGCAGCTCCCCGGGACAGGCCGACTACGAGCAGTACTTC. Amino acids: CASSSPGQADYEQYF. The chain is built from TRBV6-1 and TRBJ2-7, with TRBD1 matching 8 bases. The CDR3 totals 15 residues. Germline V CDR1 and CDR2: MNHNS, SASEGT. The V gene end was trimmed by 6 bases and the J gene end by 3 bases; junction bases not matched to a gene: 10.

The V and J genes are TRBV7-8 and TRBJ2-2, with D perhaps TRBD1 (5 bases). The length of the CDR3 is 15 residues. Germline values: CDR1 SGHVS, CDR2 FQNEAQ. V lost 1 base, J lost 5 bases, and 11 bases lay in between. The CDR3 loop reads CASSLVAGNTGELFF. In DNA, the CDR3 is TGTGCCAGCAGCTTAGTCGCAGGGAATACCGGGGAGCTGTTTTTT.

V gene TRBV6-5 combines with J gene TRBJ2-1; 10 nucleotides agree with TRBD2. The length of the CDR3 is 15 residues. V lost 4 bases, J lost 9 bases, and 9 bases stayed unmatched. CDR1 is MNHEY and CDR2 is SVGAGI in the germline V gene. The CDR3 sequence is CASSWASGSGGEQFF. The CDR3 DNA reads TGTGCCAGCAGTTGGGCTAGCGGGAGCGGGGGTGAGCAGTTCTTC.

The CDR3 region has the DNA TGTGCCAGCAGCGTAGGTAGCGGAACCACCTACGAGCAGTACTTC. Amino acid sequence: CASSVGSGTTYEQYF. This rearrangement joins TRBV9 to TRBJ2-7; tentatively, D is TRBD2 (6 bases). The germline CDR1 and CDR2 sequences are SGDLS and YYNGEE. Deletions cut 0 bases from V and 2 bases from J, with 12 bases between. The CDR3 has 15 residues.

This chain uses TRBV19 with TRBJ2-3, with D perhaps TRBD1 (5 bases). The CDR3 consists of 13 residues. Germline V gene sequence: CDR1 LNHDA, CDR2 SQIVND (reference sequence). With 7 bases removed from V and 2 bases from J, the gap between germline ends came to 10 bases. DNA for the CDR3: TGTGCCAGTACCGCAGGGCACACAGATACGCAGTATTTT. The encoded protein is CASTAGHTDTQYF.

This clone is termed large. The gene calls are TRBV7-9 and TRBJ1-5, with D possibly matching TRBD1 (5 bases). The CDR3 is 12 residues long. With 7 bases removed from V and 6 bases from J, the gap between germline ends came to 10 bases. CDR1 and CDR2 from the germline V gene are SEHNR and FQNEAQ (reference sequence). For the CDR3, the DNA is TGTGCCAGCACCGGGGGAAGTCAGCCCCAGCATTTT. This translates into CASTGGSQPQHF. The full variable domain, in which reference TRBV7-9 and TRBJ1-5 provide the parts outside the CDR3, is DTGVSQNPRHKITKRGQNVTFRCDPISEHNRLYWYRQTLGQGPEFLTYFQNEAQLEKSRLLSDRFSAERPKGSFSTLEIQRTEQGDSAMYLCASTGGSQPQHFGDGTRLSIL.

The chain recombines TRBV7-3 with TRBJ2-3, with D possibly being TRBD2 (6 bases). CDR3 size: 14 residues. CDR1 and CDR2 from the germline V gene are SGHTA and FQGTGA. V gave up 3 bases and J gave up 0 bases, with 7 bases separating them. CDR3 region: CASSFAGSTDTQYF. CDR3 in DNA: TGTGCCAGCAGCTTTGCGGGGAGCACAGATACGCAGTATTTT.

The J gene is TRBJ1-4, the V gene TRBV19; D may be TRBD1 (5 bases). This CDR3 is 14 amino acids long. The germline gives CDR1 LNHDA, CDR2 SQIVND (reference sequence). The V and J ends lost 7 bases and 2 bases respectively, with 11 bases between them. The CDR3 DNA follows: TGTGCCAGTACCCCAGGGTTTACTAATGAAAAACTGTTTTTT. Translated: CASTPGFTNEKLFF.

In regard to this clone: Its ends do not fully match the called genes, so a read error is possible. This chain links TRBV7-9 with TRBJ1-1; the D gene is possibly TRBD1 (5 bases). This CDR3 contains 16 residues. Germline values: CDR1 SEHNR, CDR2 FQNEAQ (reference sequence). The CDR3 protein is CSSSLGGGSVDTEAFF. The CDR3 coding sequence is TGTTCCAGCAGCTTAGGTGGGGGGTCCGTGGACACTGAAGCTTTCTTT.

The rearrangement joins TRBV28 to TRBJ1-2, with TRBD1 identical over 9 bases. Unmatched junction bases numbered 11, after V lost 5 bases and J lost 4 bases. The CDR3 covers 16 residues. Germline values: CDR1 MDHEN, CDR2 SYDVKM. The CDR3 region is CASSPSWGQGIYGYTF. For the CDR3, the DNA is TGTGCCAGCAGTCCTTCCTGGGGACAGGGTATCTATGGCTACACCTTC.

Details on this clone: Other DNA variants within this sample encode the same CDR3. The chain carries TRBV28 and TRBJ2-3; no clear D. With 3 bases removed from V and 1 base from J, the gap between germline ends came to 8 bases. CDR3 length: 14 residues. In germline, CDR1 is MDHEN, CDR2 SYDVKM. DNA for the CDR3: TGTGCCAGCAGTTTCCTCTCTGGCACAGATACGCAGTATTTT. Residues: CASSFLSGTDTQYF.

The chain links TRBV6-6 to TRBJ1-5; D is unclear. Germline V CDR1 and CDR2: MNHNY, SVGAGI (reference sequence). Deletions cut 11 bases from V and 2 bases from J, with 16 bases between. The CDR3 is 14 amino acids. The CDR3, as DNA: TGTGCCTATCAGGCCGAAGGTGGCAATCAGCCCCAGCATTTT. As protein: CAYQAEGGNQPQHF.

The chain is built from TRBV6-1 and TRBJ1-6; 10 nucleotides agree with TRBD1. CDR1 and CDR2 from the germline V gene are MNHNS and SASEGT. The CDR3 sequence is 15 residues long. J was trimmed by 7 bases and V by 3 bases; bases with no gene match: 3. The CDR3 nucleotides are TGTGCCAGCAGTGAGCCGGGACAGGGGAATTCACCCCTCCACTTT. Amino acid sequence: CASSEPGQGNSPLHF.

This chain joins TRBV2 and TRBJ2-2, with TRBD1 identical over 10 bases. Germline V CDR1 and CDR2: SNHLY, FYNNEI. This CDR3 has 16 amino acids. The V gene end was trimmed by 5 bases and the J gene end by 1 base; junction bases not matched to a gene: 4. The CDR3 DNA reads TGTGCCAGCAGTCGACAGGGGGCCCTGAACACCGGGGAGCTGTTTTTT. Amino acids: CASSRQGALNTGELFF.

The V call is TRBV5-1, the J call TRBJ2-1; TRBD2 aligns across 7 bases. With 0 bases clipped from V and 0 bases from J, the junction kept 9 bases outside the gene matches. Germline CDR1 is SGHRS and CDR2 is YFSETQ. The length of the CDR3 is 18 residues. CDR3 nucleotide sequence: TGCGCCAGCAGCTTGGGGTCTACTAGCGTGAGCTCCTACAATGAGCAGTTCTTC. It specifies CASSLGSTSVSSYNEQFF.

V and J are TRBV27 and TRBJ2-7; TRBD1 matches 7 bases. Germline V gives CDR1 MNHEY, CDR2 SMNVEV (reference sequence). V shed 8 bases and J 5 bases; nucleotides not matched to a gene: 12. The CDR3 is made up of 14 amino acids. CDR3: CASQKTGWGNEQYF. The CDR3 DNA reads as TGTGCCAGCCAAAAGACAGGGTGGGGTAACGAGCAGTACTTC.

The CDR3 spells CATRPSGLQETQYF. The CDR3 DNA reads TGTGCCACCCGTCCTAGCGGGTTGCAAGAGACCCAGTACTTC. This chain joins TRBV19 and TRBJ2-5, with 8 bases lining up with TRBD2. The trim removed 10 bases at V and 2 bases at J, leaving 9 bases unmatched. The CDR3 has 14 residues. Germline V gene sequence: CDR1 LNHDA, CDR2 SQIVND (reference sequence).

This clone was counted once. This chain links TRBV11-3 with TRBJ2-1; a possible D gene is TRBD2 (6 bases). The germline CDR1 and CDR2 sequences are SGHNT and YENEEA. CDR3 length: 15 amino acids. The germline V and J ends were trimmed by 5 bases and 0 bases, with 11 bases remaining between them. The CDR3 is CASSPGLRSYNEQFF. In DNA form, the CDR3 reads TGTGCCAGCAGCCCGGGACTGCGCTCCTACAATGAGCAGTTCTTC.

This chain connects TRBV19 to TRBJ2-6; D is uncertain. The CDR3 spans 16 residues. Germline assignment: CDR1 LNHDA and CDR2 SQIVND (reference sequence). V lost 1 base and J 0 bases, leaving 7 bases between the germline ends. The CDR3 sequence: CASSIGLSSGANVLTF. As DNA, the CDR3 is TGTGCCAGTAGTATAGGCCTAAGCTCTGGGGCCAACGTCCTGACTTTC.

This chain's CDR3 is CATSKGTVYEQYF. CDR3 sequence (DNA): TGTGCCACCAGCAAAGGGACAGTCTACGAGCAGTACTTC. The chain employs TRBV15 and TRBJ2-7; 7 bases line up with TRBD1. The CDR3 is 13 amino acids. V shed 4 bases and J 3 bases; nucleotides not matched to a gene: 3. The germline gives CDR1 LNHNV, CDR2 YYDKDF (reference sequence).

CDR3 DNA sequence: TGTGCCATCAGTGAAGGCGGGAGGCACACAGATACGCAGTATTTT. Translated, it gives CAISEGGRHTDTQYF. This chain joins TRBV10-3 and TRBJ2-3; TRBD2 aligns across 8 bases. V dropped 3 bases and J dropped 2; count of bases not matched to a gene: 4. The CDR3 is 15 residues long. CDR1 and CDR2 (germline): ENHRY, SYGVKD.